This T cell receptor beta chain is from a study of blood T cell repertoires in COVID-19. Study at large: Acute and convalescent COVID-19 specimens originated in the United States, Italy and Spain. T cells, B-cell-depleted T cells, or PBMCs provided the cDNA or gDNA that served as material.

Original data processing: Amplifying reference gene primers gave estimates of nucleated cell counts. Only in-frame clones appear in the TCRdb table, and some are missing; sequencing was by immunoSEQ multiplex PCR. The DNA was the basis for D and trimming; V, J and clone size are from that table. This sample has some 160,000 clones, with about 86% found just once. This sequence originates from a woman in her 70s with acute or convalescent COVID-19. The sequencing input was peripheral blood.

In nucleotides, the CDR3 is TGTGCCACCATCGGACTAGCCACCGGGGAGCTGTTTTTT. Protein product: CATIGLATGELFF. V usage is TRBV10-3 and J usage is TRBJ2-2; 8 bases are a match to TRBD2. Germline CDR1 and CDR2: ENHRY and SYGVKD. The CDR3 spans 13 residues. After removal of 10 bases from V and 4 bases from J, the junction contained 5 bases not matched to a gene.